Described below is a single TCR beta chain sequence and its context. Its antigen remains unknown. From RNA transcripts, TCR beta CDR3 regions were amplified. HTBI primers were used for first-round RT-PCR of the TCR CDR3. TCRdb itself ran the multiplex PCR reads through MiXCR, one entry per CDR3 protein. The repertoire holds around 400,000 distinct CDR3 sequences, roughly 15% seen once, with roughly 19% in the top ten. It was uncontrolled infection, other autoimmune disease, pregnancy or lactation that excluded patients. Clinicians diagnosed patients from clinical symptoms, serum thyroxine and TRAb, thyroid ultrasound and orbital computed tomography. The sample originates from a study of T cells in Graves' hyperthyroidism and ophthalmopathy. Study-wide points: Ophthalmopathy cases were set apart from stable hyperthyroidism by a 13 V-J model.

Germline V gene data show CDR1 as SQVTM and CDR2 as ANQGSEA. The V end lost 3 bases, the J end lost 3 bases, and 12 bases lay between the germline ends. The CDR3 is 13 residues long. Material: blood. The source is an older woman with Graves' ophthalmopathy. V gene TRBV29-1 combines with J gene TRBJ2-7; D is unclear. The CDR3, as DNA: TGCAGCGTTGAGGTCGGACCGAACTACGAGCAGTACTTC. This encodes CSVEVGPNYEQYF.